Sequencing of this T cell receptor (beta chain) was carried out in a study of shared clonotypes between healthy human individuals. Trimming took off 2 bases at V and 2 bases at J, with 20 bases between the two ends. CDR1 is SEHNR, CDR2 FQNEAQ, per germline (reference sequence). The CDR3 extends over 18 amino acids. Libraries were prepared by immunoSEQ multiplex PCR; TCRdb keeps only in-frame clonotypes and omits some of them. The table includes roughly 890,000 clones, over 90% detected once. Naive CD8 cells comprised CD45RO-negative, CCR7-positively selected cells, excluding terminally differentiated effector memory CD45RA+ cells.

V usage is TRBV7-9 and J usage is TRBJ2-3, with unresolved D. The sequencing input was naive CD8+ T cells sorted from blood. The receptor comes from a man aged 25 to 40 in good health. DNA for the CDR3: TGTGCCAGCAGCTTAACGGTTTTCCGGGCTGAGCACACAGATACGCAGTATTTT. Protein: CASSLTVFRAEHTDTQYF.